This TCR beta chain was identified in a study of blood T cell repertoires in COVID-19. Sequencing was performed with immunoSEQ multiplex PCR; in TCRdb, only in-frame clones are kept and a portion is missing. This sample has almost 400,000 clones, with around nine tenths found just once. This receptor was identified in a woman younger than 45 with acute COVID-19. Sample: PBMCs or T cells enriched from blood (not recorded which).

This CDR3 reads CASSEKQGRTEAFF. The CDR3 nucleotides read TGTGCCAGCAGTGAGAAGCAGGGTAGGACTGAAGCTTTCTTT. The chain links TRBV6-1 to TRBJ1-1; weak D call: TRBD1 (5 bases). Trimming shortened V by 3 bases and J by 5 bases, and 13 bases separated the two germline ends. Germline V gene lookup returns CDR1 MNHNS and CDR2 SASEGT. There are 14 residues in the CDR3.